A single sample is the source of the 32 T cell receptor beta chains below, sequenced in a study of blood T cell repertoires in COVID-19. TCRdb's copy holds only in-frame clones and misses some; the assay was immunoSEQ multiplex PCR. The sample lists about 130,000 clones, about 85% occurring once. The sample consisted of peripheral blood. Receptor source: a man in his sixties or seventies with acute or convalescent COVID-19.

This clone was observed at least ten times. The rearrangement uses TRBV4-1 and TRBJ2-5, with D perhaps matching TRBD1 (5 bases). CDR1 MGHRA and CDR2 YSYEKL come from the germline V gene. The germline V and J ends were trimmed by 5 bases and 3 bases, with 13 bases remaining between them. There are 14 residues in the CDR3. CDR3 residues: CASSDSSSEETQYF. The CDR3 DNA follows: TGCGCCAGCAGCGACAGTTCCTCAGAAGAGACCCAGTACTTC.

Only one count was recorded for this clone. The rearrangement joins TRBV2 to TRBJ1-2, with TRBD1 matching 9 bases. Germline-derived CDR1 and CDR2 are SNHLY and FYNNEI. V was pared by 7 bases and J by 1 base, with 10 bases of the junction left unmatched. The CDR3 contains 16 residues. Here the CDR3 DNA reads TGTGCCAGCAACCACCGCCGACAGGGGGGTAACTATGGCTACACCTTC. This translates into CASNHRRQGGNYGYTF.

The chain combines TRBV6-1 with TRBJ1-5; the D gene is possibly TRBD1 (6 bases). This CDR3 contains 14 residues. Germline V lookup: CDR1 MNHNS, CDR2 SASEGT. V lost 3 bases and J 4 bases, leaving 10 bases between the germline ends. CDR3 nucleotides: TGTGCCAGCAGTGATCAGGGGATGAATCAGCCCCAGCATTTT. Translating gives CASSDQGMNQPQHF.

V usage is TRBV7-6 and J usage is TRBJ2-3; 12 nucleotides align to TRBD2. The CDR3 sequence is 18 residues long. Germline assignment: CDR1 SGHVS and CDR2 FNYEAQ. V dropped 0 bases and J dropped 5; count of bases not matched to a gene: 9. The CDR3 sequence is CASSLARTSGGRVDTQYF. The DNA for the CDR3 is TGTGCCAGCAGCTTAGCCCGCACTAGCGGGGGGCGGGTAGATACGCAGTATTTT.

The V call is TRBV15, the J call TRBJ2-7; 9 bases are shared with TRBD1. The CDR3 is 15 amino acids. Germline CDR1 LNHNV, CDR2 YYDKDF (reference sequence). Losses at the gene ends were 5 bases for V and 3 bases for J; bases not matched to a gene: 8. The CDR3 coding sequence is TGTGCCACCAGCCCCCCCGGACAGGGGTTCTACGAGCAGTACTTC. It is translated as CATSPPGQGFYEQYF.

The CDR3 DNA sequence: TGTGCCAGCAGCCTCCGGGACAGGGAAGATGAGCAGTACTTC. Translating gives CASSLRDREDEQYF. The V call is TRBV3-1 (or the pseudogene TRBV3-2), the J call TRBJ2-7; TRBD1 matches at 9 bases. Germline CDR1 reads LGHDT; CDR2 reads YNNKEL (reference sequence). After removal of 4 bases from V and 7 bases from J, the junction contained 8 bases not matched to a gene. The CDR3 totals 14 residues.

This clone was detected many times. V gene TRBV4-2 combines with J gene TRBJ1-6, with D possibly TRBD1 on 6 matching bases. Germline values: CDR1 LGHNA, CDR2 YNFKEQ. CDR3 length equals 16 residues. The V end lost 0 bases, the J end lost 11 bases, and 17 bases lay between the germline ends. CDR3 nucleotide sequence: TGTGCCAGCAGCCAAGAGGGCAGGGGAGACTTGCCACCCCTCCACTTT. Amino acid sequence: CASSQEGRGDLPPLHF.

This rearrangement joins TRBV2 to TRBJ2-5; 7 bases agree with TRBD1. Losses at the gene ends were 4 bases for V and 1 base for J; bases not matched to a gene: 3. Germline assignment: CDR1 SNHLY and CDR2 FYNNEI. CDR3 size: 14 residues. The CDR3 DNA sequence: TGTGCCAGCAGTGGAGACAGGGTCCAAGAGACCCAGTACTTC. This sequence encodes CASSGDRVQETQYF.

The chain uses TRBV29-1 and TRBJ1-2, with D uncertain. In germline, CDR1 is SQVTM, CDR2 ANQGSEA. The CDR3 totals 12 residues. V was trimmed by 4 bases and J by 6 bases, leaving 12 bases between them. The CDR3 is CSVGREADGYTF. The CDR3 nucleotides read TGCAGCGTTGGAAGGGAGGCGGATGGCTACACCTTC. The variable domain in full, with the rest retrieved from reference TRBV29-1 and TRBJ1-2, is SAVISQKPSRDICQRGTSLTIQCQVDSQVTMMFWYRQQPGQSLTLIATANQGSEATYESGFVIDKFPISRPNLTFSTLTVSNMSPEDSSIYLCSVGREADGYTFGSGTRLTVV.

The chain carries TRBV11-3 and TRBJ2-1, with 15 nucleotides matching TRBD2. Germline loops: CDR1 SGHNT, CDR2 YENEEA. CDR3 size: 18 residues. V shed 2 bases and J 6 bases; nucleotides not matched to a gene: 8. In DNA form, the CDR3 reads TGTGCCAGCAGCTTAACCGGACTAGCGGGGGGGAATCTCAATGAGCAGTTCTTC. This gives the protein CASSLTGLAGGNLNEQFF.

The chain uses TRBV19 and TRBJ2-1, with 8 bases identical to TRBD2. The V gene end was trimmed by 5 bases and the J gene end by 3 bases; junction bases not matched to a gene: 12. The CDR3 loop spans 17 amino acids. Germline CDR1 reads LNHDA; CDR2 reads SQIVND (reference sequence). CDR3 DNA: TGTGCCAGTAGTCTGGACGGGGGGGCCTTAGGCTACAATGAGCAGTTCTTC. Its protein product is CASSLDGGALGYNEQFF.

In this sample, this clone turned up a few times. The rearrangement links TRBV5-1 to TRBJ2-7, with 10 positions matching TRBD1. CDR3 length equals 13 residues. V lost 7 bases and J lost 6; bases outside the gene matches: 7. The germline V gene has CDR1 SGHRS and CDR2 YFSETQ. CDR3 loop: CASAWDRGLEQYF. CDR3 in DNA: TGCGCCAGCGCGTGGGACAGGGGACTCGAGCAGTACTTC.

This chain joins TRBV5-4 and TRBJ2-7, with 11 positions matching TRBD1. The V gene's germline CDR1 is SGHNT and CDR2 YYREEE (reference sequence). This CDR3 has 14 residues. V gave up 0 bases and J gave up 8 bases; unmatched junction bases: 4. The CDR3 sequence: CASSLAGQGAKQYF. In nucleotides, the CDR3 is TGTGCCAGCAGCTTGGCCGGACAGGGGGCGAAGCAGTACTTC.

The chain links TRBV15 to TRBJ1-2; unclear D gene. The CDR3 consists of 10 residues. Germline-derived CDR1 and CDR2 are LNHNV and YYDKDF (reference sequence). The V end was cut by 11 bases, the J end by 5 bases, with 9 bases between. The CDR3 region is CAYPVYGYTF. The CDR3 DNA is TGTGCCTACCCAGTTTATGGCTACACCTTC.

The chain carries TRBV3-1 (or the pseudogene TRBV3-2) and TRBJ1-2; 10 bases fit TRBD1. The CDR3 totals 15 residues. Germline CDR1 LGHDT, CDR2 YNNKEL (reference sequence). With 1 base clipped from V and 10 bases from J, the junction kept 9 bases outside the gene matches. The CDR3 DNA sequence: TGTGCCAGCAGCCAAGGACCCGGGACAGGGGAGGACTACACCTTC. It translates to CASSQGPGTGEDYTF.

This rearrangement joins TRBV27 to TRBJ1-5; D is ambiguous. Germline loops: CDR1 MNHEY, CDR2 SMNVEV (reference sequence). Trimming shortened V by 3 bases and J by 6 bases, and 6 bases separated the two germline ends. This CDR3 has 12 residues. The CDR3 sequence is CASSFGGQPQHF. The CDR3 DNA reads TGTGCCAGCAGTTTTGGAGGTCAGCCCCAGCATTTT.

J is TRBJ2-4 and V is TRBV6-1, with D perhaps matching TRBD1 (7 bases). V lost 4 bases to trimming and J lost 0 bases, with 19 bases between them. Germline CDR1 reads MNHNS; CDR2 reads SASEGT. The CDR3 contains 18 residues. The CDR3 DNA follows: TGTGCCAGCAGTGGCGGCAGGGGGGTGGTGGAAGCCAAAAACATTCAGTACTTC. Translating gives CASSGGRGVVEAKNIQYF.

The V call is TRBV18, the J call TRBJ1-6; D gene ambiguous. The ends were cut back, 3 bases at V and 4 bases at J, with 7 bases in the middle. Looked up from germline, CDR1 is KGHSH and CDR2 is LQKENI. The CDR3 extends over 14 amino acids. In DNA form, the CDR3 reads TGTGCCAGCTCACCGGGCAGGTATAATTCACCCCTCCACTTT. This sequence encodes CASSPGRYNSPLHF.

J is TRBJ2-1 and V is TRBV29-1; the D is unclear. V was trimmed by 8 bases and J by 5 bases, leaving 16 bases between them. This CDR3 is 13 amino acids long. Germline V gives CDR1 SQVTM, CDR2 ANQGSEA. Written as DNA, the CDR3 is TGCAGCACATTAACCCCGGGTCACAATGAGCAGTTCTTC. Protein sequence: CSTLTPGHNEQFF.

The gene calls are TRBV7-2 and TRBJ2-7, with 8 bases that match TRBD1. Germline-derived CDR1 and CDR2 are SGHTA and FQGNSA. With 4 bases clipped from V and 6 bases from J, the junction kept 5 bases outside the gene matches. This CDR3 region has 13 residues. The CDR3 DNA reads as TGTGCCAGCAGCTATTCAGGGGGCGGCGAGCAGTACTTC. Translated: CASSYSGGGEQYF.

The CDR3 loop reads CASSGDGLARYEKLFF. CDR3 bases: TGTGCCAGTAGTGGGGACGGCCTAGCGCGTTATGAAAAACTGTTTTTT. The gene calls are TRBV19 and TRBJ1-4, with D perhaps matching TRBD1 (5 bases). Germline CDR1 reads LNHDA; CDR2 reads SQIVND (reference sequence). This CDR3 contains 16 residues. V gave up 5 bases and J gave up 6 bases, with 19 bases separating them.

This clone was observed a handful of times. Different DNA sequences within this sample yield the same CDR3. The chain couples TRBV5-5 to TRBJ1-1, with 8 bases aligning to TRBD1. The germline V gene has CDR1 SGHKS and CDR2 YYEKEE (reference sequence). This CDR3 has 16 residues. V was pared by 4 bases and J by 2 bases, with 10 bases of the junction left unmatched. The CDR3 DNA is TGTGCCAGCAGCCCCCGACGAGGGACAGGTAACACTGAAGCTTTCTTT. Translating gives CASSPRRGTGNTEAFF. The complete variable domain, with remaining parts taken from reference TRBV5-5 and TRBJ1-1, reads DAGVTQSPTHLIKTRGQQVTLRCSPISGHKSVSWYQQVLGQGPQFIFQYYEKEERGRGNFPDRFSARQFPNYSSELNVNALLLGDSALYLCASSPRRGTGNTEAFFGQGTRLTVV.

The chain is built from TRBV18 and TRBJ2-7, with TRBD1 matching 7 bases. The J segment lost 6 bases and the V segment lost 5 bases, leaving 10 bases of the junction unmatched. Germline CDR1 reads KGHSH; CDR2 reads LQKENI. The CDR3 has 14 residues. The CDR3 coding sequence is TGTGCCAGCTCATCAGACAGGGTAACAGGCGAGCAGTACTTC. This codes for CASSSDRVTGEQYF.

CDR3 nucleotides: TGTGCCAGCAGCCAAGAAAAAGGGAGAGGAGTGCGAGGCTACACCTTC. It encodes CASSQEKGRGVRGYTF. The chain is built from TRBV3-1 (or the pseudogene TRBV3-2) and TRBJ1-2; D uncertain. Germline CDR1 and CDR2: LGHDT and YNNKEL (reference sequence). V was cut by 0 bases and J by 8 bases, with 19 bases left in between. CDR3 length: 16 amino acids.

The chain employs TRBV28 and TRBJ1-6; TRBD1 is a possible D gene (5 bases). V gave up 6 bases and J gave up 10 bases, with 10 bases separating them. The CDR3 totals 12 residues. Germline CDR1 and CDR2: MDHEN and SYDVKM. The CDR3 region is CASRSGWSPLHF. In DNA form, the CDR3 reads TGTGCCAGCAGGTCAGGGTGGTCACCCCTCCACTTT.

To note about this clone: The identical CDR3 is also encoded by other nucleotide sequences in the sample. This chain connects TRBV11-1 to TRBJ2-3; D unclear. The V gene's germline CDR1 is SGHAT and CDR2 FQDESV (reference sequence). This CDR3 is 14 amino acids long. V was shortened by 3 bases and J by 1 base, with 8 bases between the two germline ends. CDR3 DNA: TGTGCCAGCAGCTTGGCCACCGGCACAGATACGCAGTATTTT. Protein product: CASSLATGTDTQYF.

For the CDR3, the DNA is TGTGCCAGCAGTTTACACAGGGTCACCGGGGAGCTGTTTTTT. It translates to CASSLHRVTGELFF. This sequence joins TRBV5-6 and TRBJ2-2; D may be TRBD1 (6 bases). The ends were cut back, 5 bases at V and 4 bases at J, with 12 bases in the middle. The CDR3 loop spans 14 amino acids. Per germline, CDR1 SGHDT and CDR2 YYEEEE.

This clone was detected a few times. CDR3 loop: CASRRLAGGQDTQYF. The CDR3 DNA is TGTGCCAGCAGACGTCTAGCGGGGGGGCAAGATACGCAGTATTTT. The V gene is TRBV28, the J gene TRBJ2-3, with TRBD2 matching over 12 bases. The CDR3 is 15 amino acids. Germline lookup yields CDR1 MDHEN and CDR2 SYDVKM. J lost 5 bases, V lost 6 bases, and 6 bases had no gene match. The complete variable domain, with remaining parts taken from reference TRBV28 and TRBJ2-3, reads DVKVTQSSRYLVKRTGEKVFLECVQDMDHENMFWYRQDPGLGLRLIYFSYDVKMKEKGDIPEGYSVSREKKERFSLILESASTNQTSMYLCASRRLAGGQDTQYFGPGTRLTVL.

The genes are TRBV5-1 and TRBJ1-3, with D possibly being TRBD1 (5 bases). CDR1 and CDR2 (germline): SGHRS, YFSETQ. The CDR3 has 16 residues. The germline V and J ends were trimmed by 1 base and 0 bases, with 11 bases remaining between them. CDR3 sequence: CASSLTDTGSGNTIYF. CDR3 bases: TGCGCCAGCAGCTTGACAGACACAGGCTCTGGAAACACCATATATTTT.

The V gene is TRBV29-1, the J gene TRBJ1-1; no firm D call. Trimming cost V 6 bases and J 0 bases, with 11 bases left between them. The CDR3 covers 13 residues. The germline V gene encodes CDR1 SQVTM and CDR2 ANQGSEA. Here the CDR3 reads CSVTLALNTEAFF. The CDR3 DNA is TGCAGCGTCACCTTGGCACTGAACACTGAAGCTTTCTTT.

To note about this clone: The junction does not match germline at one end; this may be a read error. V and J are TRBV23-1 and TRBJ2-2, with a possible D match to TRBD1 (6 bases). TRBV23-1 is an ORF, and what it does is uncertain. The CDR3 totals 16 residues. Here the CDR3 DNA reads TGCGCCAGCAGTCAATCGTGGACAGTCGAACACCGGGGAGCTGTTTTT. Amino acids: CASSQSWTVEHRGAVF.

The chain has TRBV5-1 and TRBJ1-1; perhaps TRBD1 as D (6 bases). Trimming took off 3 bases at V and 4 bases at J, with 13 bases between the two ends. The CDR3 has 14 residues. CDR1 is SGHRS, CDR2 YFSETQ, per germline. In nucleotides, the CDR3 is TGCGCCAGCAGCTCAGGGGAACCGGGCACTGAAGCTTTCTTT. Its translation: CASSSGEPGTEAFF.